The 6 T cell receptor beta chains below come from one sample, sequenced in a study of T cells in Graves' hyperthyroidism and ophthalmopathy. TCR beta CDR3 region amplification was performed from RNA transcripts. Using the HTBI primer set, a first-round RT-PCR was run on the TCR CDR3. TCRdb reprocessed the multiplex PCR reads via MiXCR and lists one record per CDR3 protein. The sample shows about 720,000 distinct CDR3 sequences, roughly a sixth of them seen only once. The specimen was blood. These receptors were taken from a woman aged 45-60 years with Graves' hyperthyroidism that later progressed to Graves' ophthalmopathy.

In this sample, this clonotype turned up a few times. This rearrangement joins TRBV19 to TRBJ2-1; TRBD1 or TRBD2 may be the D gene (5 bases each). Germline V gene data show CDR1 as LNHDA and CDR2 as SQIVND (reference sequence). The CDR3 covers 16 residues. Trimming pared 2 bases from V and 6 bases from J, leaving 17 bases between. CDR3 protein: CASSILTGTLSNEQFF. CDR3 nucleotides: TGTGCCAGTAGTATACTAACCGGGACGCTGAGCAATGAGCAGTTCTTC.

This clonotype was observed at least ten times. The rearrangement links TRBV7-9 to TRBJ1-1; D remains ambiguous. The CDR3 extends over 10 amino acids. V was clipped by 1 base and J by 8 bases, with 2 bases between them. Germline lookup yields CDR1 SEHNR and CDR2 FQNEAQ (reference sequence). As DNA, the CDR3 is TGTGCCAGCAGCTTAGTAGAAGCTTTCTTT. Translating gives CASSLVEAFF.

The J gene is TRBJ1-2, the V gene TRBV29-1; D unclear. CDR3 size: 14 residues. Germline loops: CDR1 SQVTM, CDR2 ANQGSEA. Trimming cost V 0 bases and J 0 bases, with 8 bases left between them. This chain's CDR3 is CSVEEGITNYGYTF. CDR3 DNA: TGCAGCGTTGAAGAAGGGATTACTAACTATGGCTACACCTTC.

This clonotype was counted a few times. The rearrangement joins TRBV5-1 to TRBJ2-5; D is undetermined. The CDR3 covers 15 residues. V shed 1 base and J shed 2 bases, with 12 bases lying between them. CDR1 and CDR2 from the germline V gene are SGHRS and YFSETQ. The CDR3 region has the DNA TGCGCCAGCAGCTTGCACCCTGAACAGCAAGAGACCCAGTACTTC. Encoded protein: CASSLHPEQQETQYF.

This clonotype was seen a single time. The V and J genes are TRBV2 and TRBJ2-5; 9 nucleotides line up with TRBD1. V shed 7 bases and J 5 bases; nucleotides not matched to a gene: 11. CDR1 is SNHLY, CDR2 FYNNEI, per germline. The CDR3 loop spans 15 amino acids. As DNA, the CDR3 is TGTGCCAGCACCCAAAGGACAGGGGCAGGCGAGACCCAGTACTTC. Protein product: CASTQRTGAGETQYF.

The V call is TRBV19, the J call TRBJ1-2; no firm D call. The V end was cut by 7 bases, the J end by 3 bases, with 18 bases between. The CDR3 covers 15 residues. From germline, CDR1 is LNHDA and CDR2 SQIVND (reference sequence). CDR3 in amino acids: CASTHTPPEDYGYTF. As DNA, the CDR3 is TGTGCCAGTACCCACACACCCCCAGAGGACTATGGCTACACCTTC.